A selection of T cell receptor beta chains follows, all from one sample in a study of blood T cell repertoires in COVID-19. The assay was immunoSEQ multiplex PCR, and TCRdb's table has in-frame clones only and misses some. Of about 130,000 clones listed, roughly 85% are singletons. Material: peripheral blood. The receptors derive from a human donor in a cohort sampled during active COVID-19. Both conserved end residues are part of each CDR3. D genes are given only for firm matches.

d_gene | v_gene | CDR3aa
NA | TRBV11-2 | CASSSPYQPQHF
TRBD1 | TRBV19 | CASSTGTGTFQPQHF
NA | TRBV14 | CASSQDFSLAVGELFF
NA | TRBV2 | CASTGLAIEQYF
NA | TRBV14 | CASSQEANNSPLHF
TRBD1 | TRBV11-2 | CASSTDRGWQETQYF
TRBD2 | TRBV5-1 | CASSLLAGGYEQFF
TRBD2 | TRBV19 | CASSQRGLAGGRPYNEQFF
TRBD2 | TRBV28 | CASSLGGAGGSTQYF
NA | TRBV4-3 | CASSLEGFEGNYGYTF
TRBD1 | TRBV6-6 | CASSRRQGSNQPQHF
NA | TRBV5-5 | CASSPGVQETQYF
TRBD2 | TRBV10-1 | CASSGSLAGGSSYNEQFF
TRBD2 | TRBV5-1 | CASSPGLAGSDTQYF
TRBD2 | TRBV5-4 | CASSFGGTSGRGFFDEQFF